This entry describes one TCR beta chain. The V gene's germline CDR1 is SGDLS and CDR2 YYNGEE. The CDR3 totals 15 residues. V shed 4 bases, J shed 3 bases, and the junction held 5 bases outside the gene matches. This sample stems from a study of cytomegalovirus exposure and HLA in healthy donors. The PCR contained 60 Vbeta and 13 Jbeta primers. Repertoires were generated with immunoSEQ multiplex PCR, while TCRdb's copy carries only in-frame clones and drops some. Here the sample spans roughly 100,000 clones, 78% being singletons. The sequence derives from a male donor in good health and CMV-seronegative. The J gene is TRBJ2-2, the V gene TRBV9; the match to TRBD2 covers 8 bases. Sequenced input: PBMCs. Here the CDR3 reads CASSPRGGYTGELFF. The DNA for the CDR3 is TGTGCCAGCAGCCCACGGGGGGGTTACACCGGGGAGCTGTTTTTT.